The clone carrying this TCR beta chain was picked up many times. The TCR beta CDR3 region was amplified from genomic DNA, with two rounds of multiplex PCR being used for the amplification. The first round of PCR was done with primers that matched each TRBV and TRBJ gene. TCRdb independently ran MiXCR on the multiplex PCR reads; one entry per CDR3 protein. The sample lists about 51,000 distinct CDR3 sequences, roughly 35% seen once, with 9.2% in the top ten. These data originate in a study of prognosis after radiotherapy for stage I lung cancer. Study background: Deemed medically inoperable were all patients with non-small cell lung cancer. Concurrent therapy was not administered with stereotactic body radiotherapy to any patient.

This CDR3 contains 15 residues. Trimming cost V 2 bases and J 8 bases, with 16 bases left between them. Germline loops: CDR1 SGHRS, CDR2 YFSETQ. Sequencing was performed on PBMCs, taken before or after stereotactic body radiation therapy (not recorded which). The TCR was taken from a donor at least 50 years old with non-small cell lung cancer. The chain is built from TRBV5-1 and TRBJ2-2, with D possibly TRBD2 on 6 matching bases. CDR3 in amino acids: CASSLRLDRSGELFF. The DNA for the CDR3 is TGCGCCAGCAGCTTAAGACTAGATCGTTCAGGGGAGCTGTTTTTT.